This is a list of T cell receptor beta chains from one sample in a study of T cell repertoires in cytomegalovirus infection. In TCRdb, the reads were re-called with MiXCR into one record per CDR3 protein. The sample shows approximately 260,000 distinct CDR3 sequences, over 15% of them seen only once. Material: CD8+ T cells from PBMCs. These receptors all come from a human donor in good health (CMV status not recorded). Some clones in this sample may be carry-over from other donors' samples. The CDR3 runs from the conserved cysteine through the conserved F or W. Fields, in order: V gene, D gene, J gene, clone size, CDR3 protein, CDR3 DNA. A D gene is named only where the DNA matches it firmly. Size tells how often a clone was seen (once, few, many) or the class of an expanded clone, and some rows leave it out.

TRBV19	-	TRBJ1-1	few	CASRSVMNTEAFF	TGTGCCAGTAGGTCAGTAATGAACACTGAAGCTTTCTTT
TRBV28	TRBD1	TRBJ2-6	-	CASSSGQGGPFGANVLTF	TGTGCCAGCAGTTCCGGACAGGGGGGGCCCTTTGGGGCCAACGTCCTGACTTTC
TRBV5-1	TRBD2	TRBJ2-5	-	CASSLSGGAFETQYF	TGCGCCAGCAGCCTTAGCGGGGGGGCCTTCGAGACCCAGTACTTC
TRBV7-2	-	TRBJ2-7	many	CASSLVQGLSYEQYF	TGTGCCAGCAGCTTAGTTCAGGGACTCTCCTACGAGCAGTACTTC
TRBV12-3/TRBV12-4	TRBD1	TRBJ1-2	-	CASSLVGTDPNYGYTF	TGTGCCAGCAGTTTAGTAGGGACAGACCCTAACTATGGCTACACCTTC
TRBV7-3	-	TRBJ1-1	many	CASSPQGNTEAFF	TGTGCCAGCAGCCCGCAGGGGAACACTGAAGCTTTCTTT
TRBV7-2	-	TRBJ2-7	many	CASSSHSVRVPYEQYF	TGTGCCAGCAGCTCCCATTCGGTTCGGGTTCCCTACGAGCAGTACTTC
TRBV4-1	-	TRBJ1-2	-	CASSQTTQPNYGYTF	TGCGCCAGCAGCCAAACGACGCAACCCAACTATGGCTACACCTTC
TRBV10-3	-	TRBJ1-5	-	CAISEQGISQPQHF	TGTGCCATCAGTGAACAGGGTATTAGTCAGCCCCAGCATTTT
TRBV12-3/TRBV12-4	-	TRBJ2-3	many	CASTNTDTQYF	TGTGCCAGCACCAACACAGATACGCAGTATTTT
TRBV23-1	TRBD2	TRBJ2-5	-	CASSPLPRGGETQYF	TGCGCCAGCAGCCCCCTCCCCCGGGGGGGGGAGACCCAGTACTTC
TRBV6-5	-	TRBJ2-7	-	CASSYDTAGRGEQYF	TGTGCCAGCAGTTACGATACGGCAGGGCGGGGCGAGCAGTACTTC